This is a list of T cell receptor beta chains from one sample in a study of cytomegalovirus exposure and HLA in healthy donors. Method: immunoSEQ multiplex PCR; TCRdb's copy keeps in-frame clones and lacks some. In the table there are tens of thousands of clones, 94% of which are singletons. The sample was PBMCs. The source is a woman aged 18-30 years in good health and CMV-seronegative. CDR3s include the opening cysteine and the closing phenylalanine or tryptophan. A D gene is named only where the DNA matches it firmly. Clone size, where shown, is once, few, many, or a class for clones that have expanded.

d_call: TRBD2
j_call: TRBJ2-7
clone_size: .
v_call: TRBV5-4
cdr3_nt: TGTGCCAGCAGCTTGGCTAGCGGGGCCGCCTACGAGCAGTACTTC
cdr3_aa: CASSLASGAAYEQYF

d_call: .
j_call: TRBJ1-3
clone_size: .
v_call: TRBV7-2
cdr3_nt: TGTGCCAGCAGCTTAGATTCAAACTCTGGAAACACCATATATTTT
cdr3_aa: CASSLDSNSGNTIYF

d_call: .
j_call: TRBJ2-3
clone_size: .
v_call: TRBV7-3
cdr3_nt: TGTGCCAGCAGCGTCGGGGGAGATACGCAGTATTTT
cdr3_aa: CASSVGGDTQYF

d_call: TRBD1
j_call: TRBJ2-3
clone_size: .
v_call: TRBV7-6
cdr3_nt: TGTGCCAGCAGCTTAAGGGACAGGGGGGTCATTAGCACAGATACGCAGTATTTT
cdr3_aa: CASSLRDRGVISTDTQYF

d_call: TRBD2
j_call: TRBJ2-1
clone_size: .
v_call: TRBV19
cdr3_nt: TGTGCCTCGATTAGGGCGGGGGGTGTTTACAATGAGCAGTTCTTC
cdr3_aa: CASIRAGGVYNEQFF

d_call: .
j_call: TRBJ2-7
clone_size: .
v_call: TRBV7-2
cdr3_nt: TGTGCCAGCAGCATCCCAGGACGGGGCTACGAGCAGTACTTC
cdr3_aa: CASSIPGRGYEQYF

d_call: .
j_call: TRBJ2-7
clone_size: .
v_call: TRBV5-1
cdr3_nt: TGCGCCAGCAGCTTGAGTCTAGCTGGAACCTACGAGCAGTACTTC
cdr3_aa: CASSLSLAGTYEQYF

d_call: .
j_call: TRBJ1-5
clone_size: .
v_call: TRBV6-5
cdr3_nt: TGTGCCAGCAGTCAGGGGTTTTATCAGCCCCAGCATTTT
cdr3_aa: CASSQGFYQPQHF

d_call: .
j_call: TRBJ2-6
clone_size: .
v_call: TRBV6-1
cdr3_nt: TGTGCCAGCTCGGGAGAGTCCTCTGGGGCCAACGTCCTGACTTTC
cdr3_aa: CASSGESSGANVLTF

d_call: TRBD1
j_call: TRBJ1-2
clone_size: .
v_call: TRBV28
cdr3_nt: TGTGCCAGCGACCGACCGGGACAGAAAAACTATGGCTACACCTTC
cdr3_aa: CASDRPGQKNYGYTF

d_call: TRBD2
j_call: TRBJ2-3
clone_size: .
v_call: TRBV6-1
cdr3_nt: TGTGCCAGCATCTTGCGACTAGCGACCACAGATACGCAGTATTTT
cdr3_aa: CASILRLATTDTQYF

d_call: .
j_call: TRBJ2-1
clone_size: .
v_call: TRBV7-2
cdr3_nt: TGTGCCAGCACCACACGCCAGACTTACAATGAGCAGTTCTTC
cdr3_aa: CASTTRQTYNEQFF

d_call: TRBD1
j_call: TRBJ1-3
clone_size: once
v_call: TRBV9
cdr3_nt: TGTGCCAGCAGCGCCATAGCTCCGGGACAGGGGGATCTTGGAAACACCATATATTTT
cdr3_aa: CASSAIAPGQGDLGNTIYF

d_call: TRBD1
j_call: TRBJ1-1
clone_size: .
v_call: TRBV5-1
cdr3_nt: TGCGCCAGCAGCCCCAGGGGGTCAACTGAAGCTTTCTTT
cdr3_aa: CASSPRGSTEAFF

d_call: .
j_call: TRBJ2-5
clone_size: .
v_call: TRBV7-9
cdr3_nt: TGTGCCAGCAGCTCTACGCGGGACTTCCAAGAGACCCAGTACTTC
cdr3_aa: CASSSTRDFQETQYF

d_call: .
j_call: TRBJ2-1
clone_size: .
v_call: TRBV7-2
cdr3_nt: TGTGCCAGCAGCGTCAAAACAGGGCCCTACAATGAGCAGTTCTTC
cdr3_aa: CASSVKTGPYNEQFF

d_call: .
j_call: TRBJ2-7
clone_size: .
v_call: TRBV10-3
cdr3_nt: TGTGCCATATCCGATCCGGACTCTTCGGGCGAGCAGTACTTC
cdr3_aa: CAISDPDSSGEQYF

d_call: TRBD2
j_call: TRBJ2-1
clone_size: .
v_call: TRBV27
cdr3_nt: TGTGCCAGCAGTTCCCCTAGCGGGGCTATGAATGAGCAGTTCTTC
cdr3_aa: CASSSPSGAMNEQFF

d_call: TRBD1
j_call: TRBJ1-3
clone_size: .
v_call: TRBV6-5
cdr3_nt: TGTGCCAGCCATGGACAGGGCCGCTCTGGAAACACCATATATTTT
cdr3_aa: CASHGQGRSGNTIYF

d_call: .
j_call: TRBJ1-5
clone_size: .
v_call: TRBV5-1
cdr3_nt: TGCGCCAGCAGCTTGGAAGGGGCGGGCAATCAGCCCCAGCATTTT
cdr3_aa: CASSLEGAGNQPQHF

d_call: .
j_call: TRBJ1-6
clone_size: .
v_call: TRBV6-5
cdr3_nt: TGTGCCAGCGTCGAGGGGGTCCATAATTCACCCCTCCACTTT
cdr3_aa: CASVEGVHNSPLHF

d_call: TRBD1
j_call: TRBJ1-5
clone_size: .
v_call: TRBV18
cdr3_nt: TGTGCCAGCTCACCACCCTTATACAGGGGGTTCAATCAGCCCCAGCATTTT
cdr3_aa: CASSPPLYRGFNQPQHF

d_call: .
j_call: TRBJ2-3
clone_size: .
v_call: TRBV2
cdr3_nt: TGTGCCAGCAGCTTACTAGCCCGTACGCAGTATTTT
cdr3_aa: CASSLLARTQYF

d_call: .
j_call: TRBJ1-3
clone_size: .
v_call: TRBV2
cdr3_nt: TGTGCCAGCAGAACAGGACTAACCGCTGGAAACACCATATATTTT
cdr3_aa: CASRTGLTAGNTIYF